Given below is one T cell receptor (beta chain) in context. The sample belongs to a study of control samples from healthy donors and cancer patients. Per the germline V gene, CDR1 is SEHNR and CDR2 is FQNEAQ (reference sequence). Unmatched junction bases numbered 15, after V lost 4 bases and J lost 7 bases. The CDR3 consists of 17 residues. Profiled with immunoSEQ multiplex PCR; TCRdb holds only in-frame clones, not every one. The sample includes roughly 200,000 clones. Sequencing was performed on blood. This clonotype was sampled from a young woman in good health. The chain recombines TRBV7-9 with TRBJ2-1, with TRBD2 identical over 8 bases. The CDR3, as DNA: TGTGCCAGCAGCTCCGTAGGAGGTAGCGGGGCCCATAATGAGCAGTTCTTC. Translated, it gives CASSSVGGSGAHNEQFF.